This T cell receptor (beta chain) was retrieved from a study of T cell repertoires in cytomegalovirus infection. Study as a whole: CMV epitopes, recently identified HLA-C-restricted and well-studied HLA-B-restricted, were used. It was the public TCR beta signatures that indicated both CMV infection and matching HLA type. Study-wide results and caveats: CMV-specific HLA-C-restricted TCR beta clonotypes dominated the ex vivo response.

TCRdb reprocessed the reads via MiXCR and lists one record per CDR3 protein. Of approximately 89,000 distinct CDR3 sequences listed, over 25% were seen once; the top ten hold less than 75%. This clonotype appeared many times. Its specificity is unknown. Between the trimmed V and J ends, which lost 5 bases and 6 bases, there was a span of 16 bases. From germline, CDR1 is SEHNR and CDR2 FQNEAQ (reference sequence). The CDR3 covers 14 residues. The material was CD8+ T cells from cultured PBMCs, obtained from culture after CMV antigen stimulation. The receptor comes from a human donor in good health (CMV status not recorded). Some clones in this sample may be carry-over from other donors' samples. The rearrangement joins TRBV7-9 to TRBJ1-2; D call uncertain. CDR3 in DNA: TGTGCCAGCAGCCCTTTGACGGGTTTAAATGGCTACACCTTC. The encoded protein is CASSPLTGLNGYTF.